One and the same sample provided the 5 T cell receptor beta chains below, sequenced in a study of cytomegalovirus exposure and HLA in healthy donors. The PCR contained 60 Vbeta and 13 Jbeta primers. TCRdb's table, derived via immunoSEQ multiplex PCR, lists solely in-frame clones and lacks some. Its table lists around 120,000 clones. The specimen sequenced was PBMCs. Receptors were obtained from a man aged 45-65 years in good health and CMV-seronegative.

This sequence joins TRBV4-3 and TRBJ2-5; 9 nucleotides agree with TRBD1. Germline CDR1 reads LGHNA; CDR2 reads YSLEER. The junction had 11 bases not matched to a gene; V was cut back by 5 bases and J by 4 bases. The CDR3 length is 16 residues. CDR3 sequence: CASSTLGTGRGETQYF. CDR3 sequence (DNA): TGCGCCAGCAGCACCCTGGGGACAGGGAGGGGAGAGACCCAGTACTTC.

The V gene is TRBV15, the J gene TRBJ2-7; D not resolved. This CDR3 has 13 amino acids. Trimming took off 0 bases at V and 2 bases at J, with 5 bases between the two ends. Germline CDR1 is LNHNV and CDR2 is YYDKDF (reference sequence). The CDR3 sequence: CATSRDLTYEQYF. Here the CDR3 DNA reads TGTGCCACCAGCAGAGATCTAACCTACGAGCAGTACTTC.

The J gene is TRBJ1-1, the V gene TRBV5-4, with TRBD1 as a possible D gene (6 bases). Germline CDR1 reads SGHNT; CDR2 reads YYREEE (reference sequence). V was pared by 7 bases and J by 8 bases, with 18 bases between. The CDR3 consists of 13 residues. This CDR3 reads CASFNWGRWEAFF. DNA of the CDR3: TGTGCCAGCTTTAACTGGGGGCGATGGGAAGCTTTCTTT.

The CDR3 here is CASVGQAIDQPQHF. For the CDR3, the DNA is TGTGCCAGCGTGGGACAGGCGATCGATCAGCCCCAGCATTTT. The rearrangement joins TRBV6-1 to TRBJ1-5, with 8 bases fitting TRBD1. Losses at the gene ends were 8 bases for V and 5 bases for J; bases not matched to a gene: 8. This CDR3 contains 14 residues. In germline, CDR1 is MNHNS, CDR2 SASEGT.

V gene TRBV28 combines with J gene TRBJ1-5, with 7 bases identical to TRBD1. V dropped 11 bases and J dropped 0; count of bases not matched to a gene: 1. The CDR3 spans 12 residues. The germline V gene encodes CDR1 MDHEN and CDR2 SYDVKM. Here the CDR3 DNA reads TGTGCCGCAGGGGGTAGCAATCAGCCCCAGCATTTT. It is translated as CAAGGSNQPQHF.